The rows below give T cell receptor beta chains drawn from one sample of a study of OX40 agonist ivuxolimab in advanced cancers. Some clones are missing from TCRdb's copy, which holds only in-frame ones; the method was immunoSEQ multiplex PCR. The data show some 74,000 clones, around 89% seen once. Source: CD4+ or CD8+ T cells sorted from blood, taken in a trial of the OX40 agonist ivuxolimab. The origin of the receptors is an adult with an advanced solid tumor such as melanoma, head and neck, liver or kidney cancer. Both conserved end residues are part of each CDR3. Fields, in order: J gene, V gene, clone size, CDR3 length, D gene, CDR3 DNA, CDR3 protein. D genes are given only for firm matches. A clone size is listed for some rows: how often the clone was seen (once, few, many), or a class if it is expanded.

TRBJ2-1 | TRBV9 | - | 14 | - | TGTGCCAGCAGCGAACTATATTTTAGCAATGAGCAGTTCTTC | CASSELYFSNEQFF
TRBJ2-5 | TRBV7-2 | - | 15 | - | TGTGCCAGCAATCCTATGGGGGAGCGGAGGGAGACCCAGTACTTC | CASNPMGERRETQYF
TRBJ2-7 | TRBV6-1 | - | 13 | - | TGTGCCAGCAGTGACTCGGGGCCCTACGAGCAGTACTTC | CASSDSGPYEQYF
TRBJ2-7 | TRBV15 | - | 15 | - | TGTGCCACCAGCAGTCTCACAGCAATCTCCTACGAGCAGTACTTC | CATSSLTAISYEQYF
TRBJ2-6 | TRBV5-1 | once | 15 | - | TGCGCCAGCAGCTTGGAGGGCTCTGGGGCCAACGTCCTGACTTTC | CASSLEGSGANVLTF
TRBJ1-2 | TRBV9 | once | 15 | - | TGTGCCAGCAGCGTAGCTACAGGGACTAACTATGGCTACACCTTC | CASSVATGTNYGYTF
TRBJ2-5 | TRBV5-6 | - | 16 | TRBD2 | TGTGCCAGCAGCTTGGTAAACGCGGGAGGAGGGGAGACCCAGTACTTC | CASSLVNAGGGETQYF
TRBJ1-5 | TRBV5-8 | - | 16 | TRBD1 | TGTGCCAGCAGTACCTCATGGGACAGGGCCTATCAGGCCCAGCATTTT | CASSTSWDRAYQAQHF
TRBJ1-5 | TRBV28 | - | 15 | TRBD1 | TGTGCCAGCAGCCAAACGGGACAGGGACATCAGCCCCAGCATTTT | CASSQTGQGHQPQHF
TRBJ1-5 | TRBV7-8 | - | 15 | TRBD1 | TGTGCCAGCAGCTCCTCAGGGGGCGTCAATCAGCCCCAGCATTTT | CASSSSGGVNQPQHF
TRBJ2-7 | TRBV7-2 | - | 13 | - | TGTGCCAGCAGCTTAGGTGCCCCGGGCGAGCAGTACTTC | CASSLGAPGEQYF
TRBJ1-1 | TRBV2 | - | 12 | - | TGTGCCAGCACGACCGGGGGGACTGAAGCTTTCTTT | CASTTGGTEAFF
TRBJ1-5 | TRBV19 | - | 15 | - | TGTGCCAGTAGGGAAAGAGGGACCACCAATCAGCCCCAGCATTTT | CASRERGTTNQPQHF
TRBJ2-3 | TRBV10-3 | - | 15 | TRBD1 | TGTGCCATCAGCGCGGACAGGGGGCCCGGGGATACGCAGTATTTT | CAISADRGPGDTQYF
TRBJ1-2 | TRBV2 | medium-sized | 12 | TRBD1 | TGTGCCATCCGGACAGGGGTCTTTGGCTACACCTTC | CAIRTGVFGYTF
TRBJ2-2 | TRBV7-8 | - | 14 | - | TGTGCCAGCAGCTCTGTCAGCAGCACCGGGGAGCTGTTTTTT | CASSSVSSTGELFF
TRBJ2-2 | TRBV5-6 | - | 15 | TRBD2 | TGTGCCAGCAGCTTACTAGCGCCTGGCACCGGGGAGCTGTTTTTT | CASSLLAPGTGELFF
TRBJ2-3 | TRBV10-3 | - | 15 | - | TGTGCCATCAAATGGGGGGAAGGGAGCACAGATACGCAGTATTTT | CAIKWGEGSTDTQYF
TRBJ2-7 | TRBV14 | - | 16 | - | TGTGCCAGCAGCTCGATCTTGCCGGGAGCATCCCACGAGCAGTACTTC | CASSSILPGASHEQYF
TRBJ2-1 | TRBV18 | - | 14 | TRBD1 | TGTGCCAGCTCACCCGCCCGGGACAGGGGGGAGCAGTTCTTC | CASSPARDRGEQFF
TRBJ1-4 | TRBV5-4 | few | 14 | TRBD1 | TGTGCCAGCAGCCCGGACAGGGGGAATGAAAAACTGTTTTTT | CASSPDRGNEKLFF
TRBJ2-7 | TRBV2 | once | 15 | - | TGTGCCAGCAGAAGCCGCGGGTCCTACACCTACGAGCAGTACTTC | CASRSRGSYTYEQYF
TRBJ2-4 | TRBV5-6 | - | 13 | - | TGTGCCAGCAGCTTGACCCCCCAGGACATTCAGTACTTC | CASSLTPQDIQYF
TRBJ1-3 | TRBV7-3 | - | 13 | - | TGTGCCAGCAGCCGCGATCAGGGAAACACCATATATTTT | CASSRDQGNTIYF
TRBJ2-7 | TRBV7-3 | - | 16 | TRBD1 | TGTGCCAGCAGCAAGACCGGGACAGCCAACCTCTACGAGCAGTACTTC | CASSKTGTANLYEQYF
TRBJ2-2 | TRBV9 | - | 13 | - | TGTGCCAGCAGCCGGAGGGGGACCGGGGAGCTGTTTTTT | CASSRRGTGELFF
TRBJ2-3 | TRBV5-1 | - | 16 | - | TGCGCCAGCAGCTTGGAATTAGGCGGCCTCACAGATACGCAGTATTTT | CASSLELGGLTDTQYF
TRBJ2-6 | TRBV7-3 | - | 15 | - | TGTGCCAGCGGGACCACCTACTCTGGGGCCAACGTCCTGACTTTC | CASGTTYSGANVLTF
TRBJ2-6 | TRBV2 | - | 15 | - | TGTGCCAGCAGTGAATGGTCAGCTGGGGCCAACGTCCTGACTTTC | CASSEWSAGANVLTF
TRBJ2-3 | TRBV7-9 | - | 19 | TRBD2 | TGTGCCAGCAGCCCTCACTCTAGCGGGAGCAGGGTAGGCACAGATACGCAGTATTTT | CASSPHSSGSRVGTDTQYF
TRBJ1-2 | TRBV25-1 | - | 16 | - | TGTGCCAGCAGTGACCCCAAGGCAGGACCGAACTATGGCTACACCTTC | CASSDPKAGPNYGYTF
TRBJ2-2 | TRBV5-1 | - | 16 | TRBD2 | TGCGCCAGCAGCTTCACTAGCGGGAAGTTATTCGGGGAGCTGTTTTTT | CASSFTSGKLFGELFF
TRBJ1-3 | TRBV15 | - | 16 | - | TGTGCCACCAGCTACAGGTGGGGTTCCTCTGGAAACACCATATATTTT | CATSYRWGSSGNTIYF
TRBJ2-1 | TRBV7-8 | - | 17 | - | TGTGCCAGCAGCTTAGTGGCGGCCCGGAGCTCCTACAATGAGCAGTTCTTC | CASSLVAARSSYNEQFF
TRBJ1-1 | TRBV20-1 | few | 11 | - | TGCAGTGCTAGAGGGGACACTGAAGCTTTCTTT | CSARGDTEAFF
TRBJ1-2 | TRBV9 | - | 14 | - | TGTGCCAGCAGCGTAGCATCGCAGGGCTATGGCTACACCTTC | CASSVASQGYGYTF
TRBJ2-1 | TRBV7-3 | - | 15 | - | TGTGCCAGCAGCTCCTTGCGGGGCCCCTACAATGAGCAGTTCTTC | CASSSLRGPYNEQFF
TRBJ1-1 | TRBV28 | few | 14 | - | TGTGCCAGCAGTTTAGAGATTGTCCATGGTCTGGCTTTCTTT | CASSLEIVHGLAFF
TRBJ2-7 | TRBV7-9 | - | 13 | - | TGTGCCAGCAGCTTACTCAGGGGCTACGAGCAGTACTTC | CASSLLRGYEQYF
TRBJ1-5 | TRBV18 | - | 14 | - | TGTGCCAGCTCACCACAAAATAGCAATCAGCCCCAGCATTTT | CASSPQNSNQPQHF
TRBJ2-7 | TRBV2 | - | 15 | TRBD1 | TGTGCCAGCAGTGAAGCACCGGACAGGGTCTACGAGCAGTACTTC | CASSEAPDRVYEQYF
TRBJ2-1 | TRBV5-1 | - | 15 | TRBD2 | TGCGCCAGCAGGAAGGCGGGAGCGACCTACAATGAGCAGTTCTTC | CASRKAGATYNEQFF